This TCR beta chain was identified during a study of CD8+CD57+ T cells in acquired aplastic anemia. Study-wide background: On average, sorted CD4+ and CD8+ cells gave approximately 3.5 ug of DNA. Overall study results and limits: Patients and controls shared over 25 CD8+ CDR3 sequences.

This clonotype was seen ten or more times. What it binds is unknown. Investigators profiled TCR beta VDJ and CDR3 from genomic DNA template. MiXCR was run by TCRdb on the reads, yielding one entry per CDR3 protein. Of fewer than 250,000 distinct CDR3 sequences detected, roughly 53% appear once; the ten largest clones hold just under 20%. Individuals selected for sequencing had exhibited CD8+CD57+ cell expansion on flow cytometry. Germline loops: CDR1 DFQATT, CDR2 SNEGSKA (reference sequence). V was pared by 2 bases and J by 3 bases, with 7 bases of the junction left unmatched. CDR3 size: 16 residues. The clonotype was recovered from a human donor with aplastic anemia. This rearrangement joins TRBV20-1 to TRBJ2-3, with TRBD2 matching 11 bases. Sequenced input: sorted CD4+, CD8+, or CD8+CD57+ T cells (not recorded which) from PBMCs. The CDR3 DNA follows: TGCAGTGCTAGACAAATAGCGGGGGGGCGGACAGATACGCAGTATTTT. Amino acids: CSARQIAGGRTDTQYF.